This T cell receptor (beta chain) was obtained from a study of shared clonotypes between healthy human individuals. Generated by immunoSEQ multiplex PCR, the TCRdb table keeps only in-frame clones and is missing some. The data show 2 million to 2.5 million clones, 90% to 96% seen once. Trimming stripped 3 bases from V and 3 bases from J, with 5 bases between. CDR1 DFQATT and CDR2 SNEGSKA come from the germline V gene (reference sequence). This CDR3 contains 11 residues. Study-level points and caveats: Apart from blood, nothing was sampled; tissue repertoires likely differ.

Both subsets, CD45RA+ naive and CD45RA-negative memory, were split from the CD4+ cells. Details on this clone: Its antigen is not identified. This sample also contains other DNA sequences that code for the same CDR3.

This TCR was recovered from a man aged 18 to 29 in good health. The J gene is TRBJ2-5, the V gene TRBV20-1; D remains unclear. The sequenced sample consisted of naive CD4+ T cells sorted from blood. Subset denoted: CD45RA+ positively selected. CDR3 sequence (DNA): TGCAGTGCTAGCCCAAAAGAGACCCAGTACTTC. It yields the protein CSASPKETQYF.